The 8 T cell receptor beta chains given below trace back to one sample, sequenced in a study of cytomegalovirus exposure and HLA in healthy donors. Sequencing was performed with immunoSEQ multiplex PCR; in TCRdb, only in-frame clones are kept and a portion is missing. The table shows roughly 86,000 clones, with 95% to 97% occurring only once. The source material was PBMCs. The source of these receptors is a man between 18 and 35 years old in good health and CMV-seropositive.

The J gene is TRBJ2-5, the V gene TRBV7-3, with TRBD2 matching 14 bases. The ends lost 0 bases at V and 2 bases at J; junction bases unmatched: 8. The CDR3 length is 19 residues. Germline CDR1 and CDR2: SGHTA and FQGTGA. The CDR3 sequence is CASSLTAGGLAGAQETQYF. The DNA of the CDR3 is TGTGCCAGCAGCTTAACGGCGGGGGGACTAGCGGGAGCTCAAGAGACCCAGTACTTC.

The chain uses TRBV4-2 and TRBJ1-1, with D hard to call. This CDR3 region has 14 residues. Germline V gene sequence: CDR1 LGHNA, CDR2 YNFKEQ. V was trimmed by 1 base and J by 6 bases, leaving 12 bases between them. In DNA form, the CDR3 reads TGTGCCAGCAGCCAAGGATCGGAGGTCCCTGAAGCTTTCTTT. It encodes CASSQGSEVPEAFF.

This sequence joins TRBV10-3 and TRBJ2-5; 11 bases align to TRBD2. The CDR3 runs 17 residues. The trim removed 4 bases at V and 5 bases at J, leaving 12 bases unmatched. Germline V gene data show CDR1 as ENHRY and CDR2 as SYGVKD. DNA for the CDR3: TGTGCCATCAGTGCCCAACAACTACTAGCGGGAGAGGAGACCCAGTACTTC. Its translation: CAISAQQLLAGEETQYF.

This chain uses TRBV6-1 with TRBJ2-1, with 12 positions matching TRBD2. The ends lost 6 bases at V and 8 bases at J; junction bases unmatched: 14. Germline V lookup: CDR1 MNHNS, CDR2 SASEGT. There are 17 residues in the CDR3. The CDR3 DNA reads TGTGCCAGCAGCGAACAAGGACTAGCGGGAAAGGTACATGAGCAGTTCTTC. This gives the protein CASSEQGLAGKVHEQFF.

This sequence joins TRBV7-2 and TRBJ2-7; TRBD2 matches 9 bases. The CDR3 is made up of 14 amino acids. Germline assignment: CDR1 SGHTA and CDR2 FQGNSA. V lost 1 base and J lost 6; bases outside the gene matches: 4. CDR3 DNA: TGTGCCAGCAGCTTAGGACTAGCGGCAACCGAGCAGTACTTC. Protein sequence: CASSLGLAATEQYF.

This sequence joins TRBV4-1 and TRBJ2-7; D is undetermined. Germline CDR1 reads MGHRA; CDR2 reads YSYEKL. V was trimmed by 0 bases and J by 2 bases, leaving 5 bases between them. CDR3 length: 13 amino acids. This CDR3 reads CASSQDYAYEQYF. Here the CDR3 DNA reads TGCGCCAGCAGCCAAGACTACGCCTACGAGCAGTACTTC.

CDR3 amino acids: CASSFATDRVPYF. CDR3 nucleotide sequence: TGTGCCAGCAGTTTCGCGACTGACAGGGTACCATACTTC. The V gene is TRBV28, the J gene TRBJ2-5, with TRBD1 matching 7 bases. J was trimmed by 14 bases and V by 3 bases; bases with no gene match: 12. The CDR3 length is 13 residues. Germline loops: CDR1 MDHEN, CDR2 SYDVKM.

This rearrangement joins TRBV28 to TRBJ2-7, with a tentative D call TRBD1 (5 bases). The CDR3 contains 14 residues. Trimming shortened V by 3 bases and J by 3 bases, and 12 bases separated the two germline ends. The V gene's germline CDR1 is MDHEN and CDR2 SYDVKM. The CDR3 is CASSLRQGNYEQYF. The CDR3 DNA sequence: TGTGCCAGCAGTTTGAGGCAGGGCAACTACGAGCAGTACTTC.